The T cell receptor beta chain described here comes from a study of blood T cell repertoires in COVID-19. Study summary: Samples came from the United States, Italy and Spain, spanning acute and convalescent COVID-19. Sources were T cells, B-cell-depleted T cells, or PBMCs; the material itself was cDNA or gDNA.

CDR3 length: 16 residues. Per germline, CDR1 SGHNT and CDR2 YYREEE (reference sequence). Trimming removed 0 bases from V and 2 bases from J; junction bases left unmatched: 5. Authors' processing steps: The assay estimated nucleated cells by amplifying reference gene primers. This table comes from immunoSEQ multiplex PCR, and its TCRdb copy is limited to in-frame clones, with some not included. That table is the source of V, J and clone size, and D and trimming were worked out from the DNA. The profile covers a few hundred thousand clones, with about 86% appearing a single time and less than 2.5% taken by the ten largest.

The sequence derives from a woman in her 30s who had recovered from COVID-19. The rearrangement uses TRBV5-4 and TRBJ2-4, with 7 bases identical to TRBD2. The sample consisted of peripheral blood. The CDR3 nucleotides read TGTGCCAGCAGCTTGGCTGGCGGGAGCACCAAAAACATTCAGTACTTC. Translated, it gives CASSLAGGSTKNIQYF.